This T cell receptor beta chain originates from a study of control samples from healthy donors and cancer patients. In germline, CDR1 is SGHNT, CDR2 YYREEE (reference sequence). The CDR3 has 12 amino acids. Trimming took 5 bases from V and 8 from J, leaving 13 bases between them. The method was immunoSEQ multiplex PCR; TCRdb's version includes in-frame clones alone and lacks a portion of them. The sample has around 170,000 clones, about 90% seen once. The chain combines TRBV5-4 with TRBJ1-2, with a possible D match to TRBD1 (6 bases). This TCR was sampled from a woman aged 30 to 39 in good health. What was sequenced was blood. The CDR3 reads CASSYTGQGYTF. The CDR3, as DNA: TGTGCCAGCAGTTATACAGGGCAAGGCTACACCTTC.